A selection of T cell receptor beta chains follows, all from one sample in a study of T cell responses to AZD1222 COVID-19 vaccine. Sequencing was performed with immunoSEQ multiplex PCR; in TCRdb, only in-frame clones are kept and a portion is missing. Counted here are 100,000 to 150,000 clones, about 91% occurring once; the ten biggest clones make up approximately 2%. The starting material was peripheral blood, obtained 28 days after the second AZD1222 dose. Receptor source: an adult who received the AZD1222 COVID-19 vaccine. Both conserved end residues are part of each CDR3. D genes are given only for firm matches. Clone size is shown for a subset of rows, as once, few, many or a class of expanded clone.

j_call	v_call	d_call	clone_size	cdr3_aa	cdr3_nt
TRBJ1-5	TRBV28	TRBD1	once	CASSGGQEGGQPQHF	TGTGCCAGCAGCGGGGGACAGGAGGGGGGTCAGCCCCAGCATTTT
TRBJ2-5	TRBV4-1	-	-	CASSLQGRQGGETQYF	TGCGCCAGCAGCCTCCAAGGTCGGCAGGGTGGGGAGACCCAGTACTTC
TRBJ2-5	TRBV5-1	-	-	CASSLPEETQYF	TGCGCCAGCAGCTTGCCAGAAGAGACCCAGTACTTC
TRBJ1-5	TRBV6-1	-	once	CASSEGGHNQPQHF	TGTGCCAGCAGTGAGGGGGGGCACAATCAGCCCCAGCATTTT
TRBJ2-5	TRBV7-7	TRBD2	few	CASSPDGLLPGGTQYF	TGTGCTAGCAGCCCTGATGGACTCCTCCCGGGAGGGACCCAGTACTTC
TRBJ1-2	TRBV28	-	few	CASSPLNRNGYTF	TGTGCCAGCAGTCCCCTAAACAGAAATGGCTACACCTTC
TRBJ1-2	TRBV6-2/TRBV6-3	-	-	CASSYAHNYGYTF	TGTGCCAGCAGTTACGCCCATAACTATGGCTACACCTTC
TRBJ2-7	TRBV7-8	TRBD1	-	CASSLGQGGYEQYF	TGTGCCAGCAGCTTAGGACAGGGGGGGTACGAGCAGTACTTC
TRBJ2-5	TRBV30	-	-	CAWSVPNSYRTAQETQYF	TGTGCCTGGAGTGTTCCGAACTCGTATAGGACAGCTCAAGAGACCCAGTACTTC
TRBJ1-5	TRBV6-4	-	-	CASTPSPGGQPQHF	TGTGCCAGCACCCCGTCGCCGGGGGGTCAGCCCCAGCATTTT
TRBJ1-2	TRBV20-1	-	-	CSANREDGYTF	TGCAGTGCAAACAGGGAGGATGGCTACACCTTC
TRBJ1-2	TRBV5-6	TRBD1	-	CASRDRPHGYTF	TGTGCCAGCAGGGACAGGCCCCATGGCTACACCTTC
TRBJ2-5	TRBV11-2	TRBD2	-	CASSLAPPGTRETQYF	TGTGCCAGCAGCTTAGCCCCTCCCGGGACTAGAGAGACCCAGTACTTC
TRBJ1-2	TRBV30	TRBD1	-	CAWRISGGDGYTF	TGTGCCTGGAGGATATCAGGGGGCGATGGCTACACCTTC
TRBJ2-3	TRBV9	-	once	CASSVVPDTQYF	TGTGCCAGCAGCGTAGTCCCAGATACGCAGTATTTT
TRBJ1-6	TRBV5-8	TRBD1	-	CASSLEGQLGSPLHF	TGTGCCAGCAGCTTGGAGGGACAGCTGGGTTCACCCCTCCACTTT
TRBJ1-1	TRBV19	TRBD1	-	CASSSRGGGTEAFF	TGTGCCAGTAGTAGCAGGGGGGGAGGAACTGAAGCTTTCTTT
TRBJ1-5	TRBV27	TRBD1	-	CASRRQGSNQPQHF	TGTGCCAGCAGGAGACAGGGGAGCAATCAGCCCCAGCATTTT
TRBJ1-2	TRBV27	TRBD1	-	CASSFQQGGYANYGYTF	TGTGCCAGCAGTTTCCAACAGGGGGGTTACGCCAACTATGGCTACACCTTC
TRBJ1-1	TRBV10-2	-	-	CASSEIGVTEAFF	TGCGCCAGCAGTGAGATCGGGGTCACTGAAGCTTTCTTT
TRBJ2-1	TRBV27	TRBD1	-	CASSFRQGGNEQFF	TGTGCCAGCAGTTTCAGACAGGGTGGGAATGAGCAGTTCTTC
TRBJ2-3	TRBV5-1	-	once	CASRLLDSTDTQYF	TGCGCCAGCAGATTACTCGACAGCACAGATACGCAGTATTTT
TRBJ2-1	TRBV7-9	-	-	CASSGFSSYNEQFF	TGTGCCAGCAGCGGTTTTAGCTCCTACAATGAGCAGTTCTTC
TRBJ1-6	TRBV19	TRBD1	-	CASSIQGAGSPLHF	TGTGCCAGTAGTATCCAGGGGGCCGGATCACCCCTCCACTTT
TRBJ1-2	TRBV30	-	-	CAWSGTYGYTF	TGTGCCTGGAGTGGGACATATGGCTACACCTTC
TRBJ2-3	TRBV4-1	TRBD2	-	CASSQGRLGGGNSDTQYF	TGCGCCAGCAGCCAAGGGAGGTTAGGCGGGGGGAATTCAGATACGCAGTATTTT
TRBJ1-1	TRBV5-6	-	-	CASRGPGANTEAFF	TGTGCCAGCCGGGGCCCGGGGGCTAACACTGAAGCTTTCTTT